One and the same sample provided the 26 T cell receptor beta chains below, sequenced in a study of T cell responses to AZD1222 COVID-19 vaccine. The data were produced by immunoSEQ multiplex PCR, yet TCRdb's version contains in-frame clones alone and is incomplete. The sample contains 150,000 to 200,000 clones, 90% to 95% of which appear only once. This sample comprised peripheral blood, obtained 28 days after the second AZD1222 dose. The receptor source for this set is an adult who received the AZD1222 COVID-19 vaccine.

CDR3 protein: CASSQEGRGGNTIYF. The DNA of the CDR3 is TGCGCCAGCAGCCAAGAGGGTCGGGGTGGAAACACCATATATTTT. The chain has TRBV4-1 and TRBJ1-3, with unresolved D. This CDR3 comprises 15 residues. Deletions cut 0 bases from V and 3 bases from J, with 9 bases between. Germline CDR1 is MGHRA and CDR2 is YSYEKL.

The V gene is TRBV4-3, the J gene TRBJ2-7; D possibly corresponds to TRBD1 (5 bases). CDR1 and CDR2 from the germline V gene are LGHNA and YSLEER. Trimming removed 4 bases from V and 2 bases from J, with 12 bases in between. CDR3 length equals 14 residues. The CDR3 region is CASSPGKGTYEQYF. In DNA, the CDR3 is TGCGCCAGCAGCCCCGGAAAGGGGACCTACGAGCAGTACTTC.

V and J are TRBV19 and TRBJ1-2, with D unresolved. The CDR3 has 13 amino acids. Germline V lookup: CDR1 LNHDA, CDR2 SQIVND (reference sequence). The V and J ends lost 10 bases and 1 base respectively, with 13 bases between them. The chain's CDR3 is CATESSINYGYTF. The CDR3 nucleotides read TGTGCCACCGAGTCCTCAATTAACTATGGCTACACCTTC.

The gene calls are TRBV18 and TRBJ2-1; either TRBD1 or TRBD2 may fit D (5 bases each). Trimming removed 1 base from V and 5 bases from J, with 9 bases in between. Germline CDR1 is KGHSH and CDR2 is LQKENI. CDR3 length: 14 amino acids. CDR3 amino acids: CASSPRDPHNEQFF. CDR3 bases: TGTGCCAGCTCACCACGGGACCCCCACAATGAGCAGTTCTTC.

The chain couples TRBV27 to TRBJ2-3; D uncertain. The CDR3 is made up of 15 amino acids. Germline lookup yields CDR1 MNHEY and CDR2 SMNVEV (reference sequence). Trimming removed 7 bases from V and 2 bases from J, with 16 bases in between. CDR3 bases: TGTGCCAGCAACGGGTTCCCTCCACTCACAGATACGCAGTATTTT. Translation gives CASNGFPPLTDTQYF.

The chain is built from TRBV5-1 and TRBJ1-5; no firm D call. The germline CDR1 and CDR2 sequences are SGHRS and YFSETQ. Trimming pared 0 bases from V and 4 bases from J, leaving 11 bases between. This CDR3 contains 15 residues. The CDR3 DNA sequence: TGCGCCAGCAGCTTGGACGGTCAACTGAATCAGCCCCAGCATTTT. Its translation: CASSLDGQLNQPQHF.

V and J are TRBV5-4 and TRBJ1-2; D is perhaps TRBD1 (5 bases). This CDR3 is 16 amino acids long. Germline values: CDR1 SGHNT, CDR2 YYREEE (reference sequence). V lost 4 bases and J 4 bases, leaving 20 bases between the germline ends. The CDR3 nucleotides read TGTGCCAGCAGCCCTGAATGGGGCAGGGTCTCCTATGGCTACACCTTC. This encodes CASSPEWGRVSYGYTF.

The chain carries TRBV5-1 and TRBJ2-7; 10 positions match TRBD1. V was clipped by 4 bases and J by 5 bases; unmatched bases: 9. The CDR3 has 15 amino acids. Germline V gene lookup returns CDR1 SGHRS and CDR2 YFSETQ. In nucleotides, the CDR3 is TGCGCCAGCAGCCCGGGACAGGGGTCCATCGACGAGCAGTACTTC. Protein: CASSPGQGSIDEQYF.

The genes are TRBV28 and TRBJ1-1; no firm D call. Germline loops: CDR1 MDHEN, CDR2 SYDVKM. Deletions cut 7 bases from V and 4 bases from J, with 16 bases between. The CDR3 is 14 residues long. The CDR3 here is CASTKISEPTEAFF. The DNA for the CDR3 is TGTGCCAGCACAAAGATAAGTGAACCCACTGAAGCTTTCTTT.

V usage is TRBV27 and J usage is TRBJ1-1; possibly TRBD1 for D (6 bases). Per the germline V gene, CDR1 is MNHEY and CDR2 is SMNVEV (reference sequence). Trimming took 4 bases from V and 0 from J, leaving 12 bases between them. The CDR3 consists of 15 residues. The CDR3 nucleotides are TGTGCCAGCAGTTCGGGTTGGGGGCTGAACACTGAAGCTTTCTTT. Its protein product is CASSSGWGLNTEAFF.

The CDR3 reads CASSALTGGVGYTF. For the CDR3, the DNA is TGCGCCAGCAGCGCGCTGACAGGGGGCGTAGGCTACACCTTC. This rearrangement joins TRBV5-1 to TRBJ1-2; 10 bases are a match to TRBD1. CDR3 length: 14 amino acids. Trimming cost V 4 bases and J 8 bases; bases outside gene matches: 8. CDR1 is SGHRS, CDR2 YFSETQ, per germline. Looking up the rest from reference TRBV5-1 and TRBJ1-2 gives the full variable domain: KAGVTQTPRYLIKTRGQQVTLSCSPISGHRSVSWYQQTPGQGLQFLFEYFSETQRNKGNFPGRFSGRQFSNSRSEMNVSTLELGDSALYLCASSALTGGVGYTFGSGTRLTVV.

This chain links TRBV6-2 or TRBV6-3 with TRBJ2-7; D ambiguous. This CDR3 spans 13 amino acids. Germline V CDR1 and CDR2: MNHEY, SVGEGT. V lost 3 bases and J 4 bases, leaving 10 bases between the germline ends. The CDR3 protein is CASSYRSGYEQYF. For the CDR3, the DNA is TGTGCCAGCAGTTATCGGAGTGGATACGAGCAGTACTTC.

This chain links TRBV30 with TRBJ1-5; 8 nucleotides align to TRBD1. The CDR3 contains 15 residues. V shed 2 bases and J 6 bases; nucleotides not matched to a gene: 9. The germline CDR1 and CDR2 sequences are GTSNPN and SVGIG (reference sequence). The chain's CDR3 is CAWSSVRGPGQPQHF. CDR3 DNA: TGTGCCTGGAGTTCGGTCAGGGGGCCCGGTCAGCCCCAGCATTTT.

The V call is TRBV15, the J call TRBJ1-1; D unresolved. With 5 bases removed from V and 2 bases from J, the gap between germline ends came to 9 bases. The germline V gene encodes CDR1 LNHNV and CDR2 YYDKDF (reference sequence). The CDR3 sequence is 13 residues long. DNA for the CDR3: TGTGCCACCAGCCCCCCAGGCAACACTGAAGCTTTCTTT. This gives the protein CATSPPGNTEAFF. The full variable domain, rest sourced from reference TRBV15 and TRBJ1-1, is DAMVIQNPRYQVTQFGKPVTLSCSQTLNHNVMYWYQQKSSQAPKLLFHYYDKDFNNEADTPDNFQSRRPNTSFCFLDIRSPGLGDTAMYLCATSPPGNTEAFFGQGTRLTVV.

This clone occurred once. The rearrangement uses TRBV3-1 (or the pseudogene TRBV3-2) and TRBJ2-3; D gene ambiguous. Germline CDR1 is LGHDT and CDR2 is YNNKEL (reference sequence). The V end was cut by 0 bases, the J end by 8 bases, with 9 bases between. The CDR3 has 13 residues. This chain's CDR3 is CASSQEVAATQYF. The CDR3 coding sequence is TGTGCCAGCAGCCAAGAAGTAGCCGCTACGCAGTATTTT.

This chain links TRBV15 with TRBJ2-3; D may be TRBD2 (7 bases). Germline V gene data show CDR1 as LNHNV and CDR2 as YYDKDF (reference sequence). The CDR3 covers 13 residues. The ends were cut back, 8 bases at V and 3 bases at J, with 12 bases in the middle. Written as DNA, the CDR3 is TGTGCCACCTCGAGGGGGGGGACAGATACGCAGTATTTT. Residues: CATSRGGTDTQYF.

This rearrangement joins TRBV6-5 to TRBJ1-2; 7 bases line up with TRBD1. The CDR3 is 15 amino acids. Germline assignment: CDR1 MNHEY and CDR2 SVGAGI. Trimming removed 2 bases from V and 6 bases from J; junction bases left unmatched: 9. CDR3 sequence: CASSYENRGTHGYTF. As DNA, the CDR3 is TGTGCCAGCAGTTACGAAAACAGGGGAACCCATGGCTACACCTTC.

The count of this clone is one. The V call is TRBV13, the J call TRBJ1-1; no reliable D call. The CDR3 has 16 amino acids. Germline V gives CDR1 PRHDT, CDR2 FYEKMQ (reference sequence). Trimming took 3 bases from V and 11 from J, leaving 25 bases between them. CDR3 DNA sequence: TGTGCCAGCAGCTTCCTAGTCTCGGGCCCCTCCCTGGAGGCTTTCTTT. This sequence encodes CASSFLVSGPSLEAFF.

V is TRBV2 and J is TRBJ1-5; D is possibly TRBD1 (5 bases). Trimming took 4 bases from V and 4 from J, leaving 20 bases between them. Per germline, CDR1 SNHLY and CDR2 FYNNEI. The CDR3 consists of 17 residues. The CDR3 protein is CASSVGVARQGNQPQHF. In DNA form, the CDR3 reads TGTGCCAGCAGTGTTGGGGTTGCCCGGCAGGGTAATCAGCCCCAGCATTTT. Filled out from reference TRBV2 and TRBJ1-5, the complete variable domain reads EPEVTQTPSHQVTQMGQEVILRCVPISNHLYFYWYRQILGQKVEFLVSFYNNEISEKSEIFDDQFSVERPDGSNFTLKIRSTKLEDSAMYFCASSVGVARQGNQPQHFGDGTRLSIL.

Here the CDR3 reads CASSDSPGTADTYEQYF. The CDR3 bases are TGTGCCAGCAGCGATAGCCCCGGGACAGCGGATACCTACGAGCAGTACTTC. The gene calls are TRBV9 and TRBJ2-7, with 7 bases identical to TRBD1. Losses at the gene ends were 3 bases for V and 2 bases for J; bases not matched to a gene: 14. The V gene's germline CDR1 is SGDLS and CDR2 YYNGEE. This CDR3 region has 17 residues.

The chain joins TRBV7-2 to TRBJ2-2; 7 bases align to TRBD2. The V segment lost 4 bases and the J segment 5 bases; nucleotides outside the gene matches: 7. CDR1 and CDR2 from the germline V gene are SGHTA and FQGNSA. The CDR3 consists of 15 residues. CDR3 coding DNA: TGTGCCAGCAGCTCCCAGGTCGGGGGGACCGGGGAGCTGTTTTTT. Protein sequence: CASSSQVGGTGELFF.

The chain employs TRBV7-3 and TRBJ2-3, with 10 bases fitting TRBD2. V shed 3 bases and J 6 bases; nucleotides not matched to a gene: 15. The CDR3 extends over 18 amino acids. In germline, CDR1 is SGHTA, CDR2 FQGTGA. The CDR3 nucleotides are TGTGCCAGCAGCTTGGACCCCAGGGAAGCGGGAGGGCGGGATACGCAGTATTTT. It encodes CASSLDPREAGGRDTQYF.

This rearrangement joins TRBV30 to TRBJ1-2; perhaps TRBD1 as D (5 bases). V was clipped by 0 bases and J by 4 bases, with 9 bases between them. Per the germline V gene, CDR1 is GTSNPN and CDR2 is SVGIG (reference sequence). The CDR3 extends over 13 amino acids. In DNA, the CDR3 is TGTGCCTGGAGTGTACCAGGGATCTATGGCTACACCTTC. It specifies CAWSVPGIYGYTF.

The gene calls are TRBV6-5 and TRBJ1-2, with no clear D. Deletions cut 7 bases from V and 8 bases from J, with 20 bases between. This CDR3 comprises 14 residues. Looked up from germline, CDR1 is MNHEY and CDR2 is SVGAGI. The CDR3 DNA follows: TGTGCCAGCACCAGTATCGAGCTGAGGCTGGGCTACACCTTC. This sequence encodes CASTSIELRLGYTF.

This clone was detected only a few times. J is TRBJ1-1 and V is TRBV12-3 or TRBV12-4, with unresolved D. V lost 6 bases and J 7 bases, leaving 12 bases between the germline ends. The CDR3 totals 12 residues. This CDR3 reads CASSPSGFEAFF. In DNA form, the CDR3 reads TGTGCCAGCAGCCCTTCGGGCTTTGAAGCTTTCTTT.

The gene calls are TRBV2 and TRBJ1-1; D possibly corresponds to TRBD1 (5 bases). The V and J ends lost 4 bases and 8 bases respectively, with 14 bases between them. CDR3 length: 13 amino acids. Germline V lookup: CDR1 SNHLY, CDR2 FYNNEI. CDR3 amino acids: CASSVWGYEEAFF. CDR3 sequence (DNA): TGTGCCAGCAGTGTTTGGGGCTATGAAGAAGCTTTCTTT.